The rows below give T cell receptor beta chains drawn from one sample of a study of identical twins. TCRdb independently ran MiXCR on the 5' RACE reads; one entry per CDR3 protein. The table has about 1.7 million distinct CDR3 sequences, roughly 35% seen once. Material: cord blood. The receptors originated from a newborn girl in good health. Both conserved end residues are part of each CDR3. D genes are given only for firm matches. Clone size is given for some rows only: seen once, a few or many times, or a class if the clone is expanded.

TRBV6-5	TRBD1	few	TRBJ1-6	CASSYSLQGASSSPLHF	TGTGCCAGCAGTTACTCGCTCCAGGGGGCGAGCTCCTCACCCCTCCACTTT
TRBV7-2	-	once	TRBJ2-3	CASSLVFKGADTQYF	TGTGCCAGCAGCTTAGTCTTCAAGGGGGCAGATACGCAGTATTTT
TRBV18	TRBD2	few	TRBJ2-4	CASSPPGGVPQYF	TGTGCCAGCTCACCACCGGGAGGGGTTCCGCAGTACTTC
TRBV9	-	-	TRBJ2-1	CASSAAGSAYNEQFF	TGTGCCAGCAGCGCTGCGGGTTCGGCCTACAATGAGCAGTTCTTC
TRBV20-1	TRBD2	few	TRBJ2-7	CSARASGRAYEQYF	TGCAGTGCTAGGGCTAGCGGGAGGGCCTACGAGCAGTACTTC
TRBV5-1	TRBD1	-	TRBJ1-4	CASSRQGDGKLFF	TGCGCCAGCAGCCGACAGGGGGATGGAAAACTGTTTTTT
TRBV28	TRBD2	few	TRBJ2-7	CASRGLAGDLSYEQYF	TGTGCCAGCAGAGGACTAGCGGGAGATCTGTCCTACGAGCAGTACTTC
TRBV7-2	-	-	TRBJ2-3	CASSLDPSDSTYF	TGTGCCAGCAGCTTAGATCCGTCGGACTCTACGTATTTT
TRBV19	-	once	TRBJ2-7	CASSRQRNPWEQYF	TGTGCCAGTAGTAGGCAGCGGAACCCTTGGGAGCAGTACTTC
TRBV7-9	-	few	TRBJ2-7	CASSLTSSRTDYEQYF	TGTGCCAGCAGCTTAACGAGCTCCCGGACGGACTACGAGCAGTACTTC
TRBV28	-	-	TRBJ2-3	CAGISGDSTDTQYF	TGTGCCGGCATCTCCGGGGATAGCACAGATACGCAGTATTTT
TRBV27	TRBD2	few	TRBJ2-7	CASSQISGRAYEQYF	TGTGCCAGCAGTCAGATAAGCGGGAGGGCCTACGAGCAGTACTTC
TRBV10-1	-	many	TRBJ2-1	CASSESGDTKRQFF	TGCGCCAGCAGTGAGAGTGGGGACACCAAGAGGCAGTTCTTC
TRBV24-1	-	-	TRBJ2-1	CATSDFGPPQPTEQFF	TGTGCCACCAGTGATTTCGGACCACCCCAACCAACTGAGCAGTTCTTC
TRBV29-1	-	-	TRBJ2-5	CSVEEGTLYQETQYF	TGCAGCGTTGAAGAAGGGACCTTGTACCAAGAGACCCAGTACTTC
TRBV6-2/TRBV6-3	TRBD2	-	TRBJ2-7	CASRRLAGYDEQYF	TGTGCCAGCAGGAGACTAGCGGGGTACGACGAGCAGTACTTC
TRBV28	-	few	TRBJ2-6	CASSLRGRGSGANVLTF	TGTGCCAGCAGCCTCAGGGGTAGGGGCTCTGGGGCCAACGTCCTGACTTTC
TRBV7-9	-	few	TRBJ2-7	CASSLIFGSRRSYNEQYF	TGTGCCAGCAGCTTAATATTTGGGTCGCGGCGGTCCTACAATGAGCAGTACTTC
TRBV27	-	few	TRBJ1-4	CASSLRRATNEKLFF	TGTGCCAGCAGTTTACGACGGGCAACTAATGAAAAACTGTTTTTT
TRBV20-1	-	few	TRBJ2-2	CSARGPTGELFF	TGCAGTGCCCGTGGCCCTACCGGGGAGCTGTTTTTT
TRBV28	TRBD1	-	TRBJ2-7	CANGQAPYEQYF	TGTGCCAATGGACAGGCCCCCTACGAGCAGTACTTC
TRBV11-2	-	few	TRBJ2-1	CASTQGQSPYNEQFF	TGTGCCAGCACCCAAGGGCAATCCCCTTACAATGAGCAGTTCTTC
TRBV7-9	TRBD1	few	TRBJ2-1	CASSFKTGTYNEQFF	TGTGCCAGCAGTTTTAAGACAGGGACCTACAATGAGCAGTTCTTC
TRBV6-2/TRBV6-3	TRBD2	-	TRBJ2-1	CASSYSGLAVNNEQFF	TGTGCCAGCAGTTACTCGGGACTAGCGGTAAATAATGAGCAGTTCTTC
TRBV24-1	-	few	TRBJ2-7	CATSDSRGVYEQYF	TGTGCCACCAGTGACTCCAGGGGGGTCTACGAGCAGTACTTC
TRBV28	TRBD1	-	TRBJ1-6	CASSLWTGDNSPLHF	TGTGCCAGCAGTTTATGGACAGGGGATAATTCACCCCTCCACTTT
TRBV3-1	TRBD1	once	TRBJ2-4	CASSQGEDRGHIQYF	TGTGCCAGCAGCCAAGGGGAAGACAGGGGGCACATTCAGTACTTC
TRBV7-2	-	few	TRBJ2-1	CASSPEVGQRFF	TGTGCCAGCAGCCCCGAGGTTGGTCAACGGTTCTTC
TRBV18	TRBD1	few	TRBJ1-2	CASSPVRGRSNYGYTF	TGTGCCAGCTCACCCGTAAGGGGGCGATCCAACTATGGCTACACCTTC
TRBV5-5	-	-	TRBJ2-7	CASSLQPRLSSYEQYF	TGTGCCAGCAGCTTGCAGCCAAGGCTCAGCTCCTACGAGCAGTACTTC
TRBV5-6	-	many	TRBJ2-5	CASSLIGPQETQYF	TGTGCCAGCAGCTTGATAGGGCCCCAGGAGACCCAGTACTTC